One T cell receptor beta chain is described in this entry. Assay used: immunoSEQ multiplex PCR; TCRdb lists only in-frame clones, some missing. Seen here are 35,000 to 40,000 clones, over 80% observed once, and the top ten hold roughly 9.8%. This record comes from a study of OX40 agonist ivuxolimab in advanced cancers. Losses at the gene ends were 5 bases for V and 4 bases for J; bases not matched to a gene: 6. The CDR3 totals 14 residues. The germline V gene encodes CDR1 SGHAT and CDR2 FQNNGV. The chain carries TRBV11-2 and TRBJ1-1; TRBD1 agrees at 8 bases. The material sequenced was CD4+ or CD8+ T cells sorted from blood, taken in a trial of the OX40 agonist ivuxolimab. The receptor was derived from an adult with an advanced solid tumor such as melanoma, head and neck, liver or kidney cancer. CDR3 DNA sequence: TGTGCCAGCAGCCTCAACAGGGGGGCCACTGAAGCTTTCTTT. This translates into CASSLNRGATEAFF. The entire variable domain, with the rest obtained from reference TRBV11-2 and TRBJ1-1, is as follows: EAGVAQSPRYKIIEKRQSVAFWCNPISGHATLYWYQQILGQGPKLLIQFQNNGVVDDSQLPKDRFSAERLKGVDSTLKIQPAKLEDSAVYLCASSLNRGATEAFFGQGTRLTVV.